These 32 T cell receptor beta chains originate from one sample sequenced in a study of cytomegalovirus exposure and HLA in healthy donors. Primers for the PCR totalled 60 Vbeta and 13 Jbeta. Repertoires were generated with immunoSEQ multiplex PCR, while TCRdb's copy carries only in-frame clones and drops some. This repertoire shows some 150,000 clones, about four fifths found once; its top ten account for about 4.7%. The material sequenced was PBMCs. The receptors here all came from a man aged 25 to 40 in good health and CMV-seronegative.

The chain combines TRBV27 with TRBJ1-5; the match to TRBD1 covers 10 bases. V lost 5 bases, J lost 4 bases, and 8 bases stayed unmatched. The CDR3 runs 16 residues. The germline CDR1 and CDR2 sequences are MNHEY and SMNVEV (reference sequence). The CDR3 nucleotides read TGTGCCAGCAGTCCCGGCCCGGGACAGGGGAATCAGCCCCAGCATTTT. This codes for CASSPGPGQGNQPQHF.

The CDR3: CASSLRGQGYEQYF. DNA of the CDR3: TGTGCCAGCAGTTTGCGTGGACAGGGTTACGAGCAGTACTTC. The chain has TRBV28 and TRBJ2-7; 8 bases map to TRBD1. Trimming took 3 bases from V and 4 from J; bases not matched to a gene: 5. The CDR3 has 14 residues. The germline V gene encodes CDR1 MDHEN and CDR2 SYDVKM.

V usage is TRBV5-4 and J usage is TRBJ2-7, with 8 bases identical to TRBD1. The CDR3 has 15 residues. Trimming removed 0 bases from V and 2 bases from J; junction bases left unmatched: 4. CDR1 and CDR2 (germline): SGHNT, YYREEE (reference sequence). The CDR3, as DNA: TGTGCCAGCAGCTTGGGACAGGGGCCGACCTACGAGCAGTACTTC. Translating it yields CASSLGQGPTYEQYF.

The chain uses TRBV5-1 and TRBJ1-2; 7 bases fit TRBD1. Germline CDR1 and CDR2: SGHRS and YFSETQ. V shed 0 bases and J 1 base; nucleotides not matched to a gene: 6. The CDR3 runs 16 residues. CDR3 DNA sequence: TGCGCCAGCAGCTTGGCCTCAGGGGGAATTAACTATGGCTACACCTTC. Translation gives CASSLASGGINYGYTF.

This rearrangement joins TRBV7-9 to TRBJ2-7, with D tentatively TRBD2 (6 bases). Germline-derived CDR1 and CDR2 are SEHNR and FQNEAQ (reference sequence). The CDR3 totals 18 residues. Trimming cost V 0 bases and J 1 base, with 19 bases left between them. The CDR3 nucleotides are TGTGCCAGCAGCTTAGCATTCTCTCGGAGTAGCGGATCCTACGAGCAGTACTTC. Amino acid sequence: CASSLAFSRSSGSYEQYF.

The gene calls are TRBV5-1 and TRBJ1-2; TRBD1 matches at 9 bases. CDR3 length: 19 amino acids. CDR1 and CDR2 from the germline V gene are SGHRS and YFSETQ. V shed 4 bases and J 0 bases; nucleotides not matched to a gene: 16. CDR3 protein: CASSRTPGQGGFANYGYTF. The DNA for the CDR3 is TGCGCCAGCAGCCGAACACCGGGACAGGGAGGGTTCGCTAACTATGGCTACACCTTC.

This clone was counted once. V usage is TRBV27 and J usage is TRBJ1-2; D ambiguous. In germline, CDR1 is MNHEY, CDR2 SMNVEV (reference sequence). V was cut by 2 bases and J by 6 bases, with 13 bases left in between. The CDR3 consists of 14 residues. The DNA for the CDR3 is TGTGCCAGCAGTTTAAATTACGAAAGAGATGGCTACACCTTC. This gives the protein CASSLNYERDGYTF.

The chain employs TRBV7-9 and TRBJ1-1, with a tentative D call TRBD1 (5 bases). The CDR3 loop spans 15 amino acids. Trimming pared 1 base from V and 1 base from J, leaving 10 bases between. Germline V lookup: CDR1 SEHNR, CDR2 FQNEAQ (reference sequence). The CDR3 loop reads CASSLGRGTNTEAFF. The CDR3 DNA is TGTGCCAGCAGCTTAGGTCGGGGGACGAACACTGAAGCTTTCTTT.

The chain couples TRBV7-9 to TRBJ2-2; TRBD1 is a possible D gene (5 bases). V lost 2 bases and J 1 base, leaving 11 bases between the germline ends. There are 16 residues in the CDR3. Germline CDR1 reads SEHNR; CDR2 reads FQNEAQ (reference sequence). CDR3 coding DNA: TGTGCCAGCAGCTTAATTTGGCAGGGGAACACCGGGGAGCTGTTTTTT. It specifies CASSLIWQGNTGELFF.

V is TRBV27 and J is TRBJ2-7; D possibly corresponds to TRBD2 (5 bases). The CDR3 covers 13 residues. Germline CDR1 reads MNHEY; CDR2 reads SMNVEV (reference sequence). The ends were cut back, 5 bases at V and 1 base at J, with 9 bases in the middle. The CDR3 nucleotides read TGTGCCAGCAGTCCCTCGGGATCCTACGAGCAGTACTTC. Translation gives CASSPSGSYEQYF.

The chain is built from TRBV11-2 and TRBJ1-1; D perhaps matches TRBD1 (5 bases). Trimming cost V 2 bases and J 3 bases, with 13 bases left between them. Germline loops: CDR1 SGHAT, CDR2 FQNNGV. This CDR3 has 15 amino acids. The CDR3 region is CASSLIRGGDTEAFF. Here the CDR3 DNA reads TGTGCCAGCAGCTTAATTAGGGGCGGGGACACTGAAGCTTTCTTT.

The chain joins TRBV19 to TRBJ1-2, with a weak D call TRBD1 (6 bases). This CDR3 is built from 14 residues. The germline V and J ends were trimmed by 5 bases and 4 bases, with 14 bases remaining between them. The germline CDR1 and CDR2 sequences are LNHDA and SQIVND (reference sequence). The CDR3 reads CASSLGGQGYGYTF. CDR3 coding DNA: TGTGCCAGTAGTCTAGGGGGTCAGGGCTATGGCTACACCTTC.

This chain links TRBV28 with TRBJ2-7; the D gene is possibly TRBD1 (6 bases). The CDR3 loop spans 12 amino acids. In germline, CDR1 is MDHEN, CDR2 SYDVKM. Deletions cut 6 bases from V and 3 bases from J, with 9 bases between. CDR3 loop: CASREDSYEQYF. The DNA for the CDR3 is TGTGCCAGCAGGGAGGACAGCTACGAGCAGTACTTC.

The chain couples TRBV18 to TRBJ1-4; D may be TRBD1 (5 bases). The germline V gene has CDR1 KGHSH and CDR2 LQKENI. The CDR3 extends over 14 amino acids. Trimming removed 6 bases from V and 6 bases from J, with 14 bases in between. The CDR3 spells CASSPLGGYEKLFF. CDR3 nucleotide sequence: TGTGCCAGCTCCCCCTTGGGGGGGTATGAAAAACTGTTTTTT.

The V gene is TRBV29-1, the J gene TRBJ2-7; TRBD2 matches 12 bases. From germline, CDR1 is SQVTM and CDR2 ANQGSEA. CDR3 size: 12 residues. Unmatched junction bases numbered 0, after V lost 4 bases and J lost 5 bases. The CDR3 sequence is CSVGLAGDEQYF. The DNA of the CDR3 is TGCAGCGTTGGACTAGCGGGAGACGAGCAGTACTTC.

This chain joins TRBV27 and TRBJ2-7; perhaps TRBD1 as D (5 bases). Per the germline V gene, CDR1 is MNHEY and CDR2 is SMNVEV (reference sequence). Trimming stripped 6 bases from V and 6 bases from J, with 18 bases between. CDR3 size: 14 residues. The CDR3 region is CASRSFRDPLEQYF. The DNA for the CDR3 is TGTGCCAGCAGATCCTTCAGGGATCCCCTCGAGCAGTACTTC.

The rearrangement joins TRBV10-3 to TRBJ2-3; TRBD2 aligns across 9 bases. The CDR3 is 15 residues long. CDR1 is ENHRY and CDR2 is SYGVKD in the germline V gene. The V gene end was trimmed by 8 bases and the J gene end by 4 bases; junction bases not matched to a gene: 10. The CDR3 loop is CAIGGEREAADTQYF. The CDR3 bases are TGTGCCATCGGGGGAGAGCGGGAGGCTGCAGATACGCAGTATTTT.

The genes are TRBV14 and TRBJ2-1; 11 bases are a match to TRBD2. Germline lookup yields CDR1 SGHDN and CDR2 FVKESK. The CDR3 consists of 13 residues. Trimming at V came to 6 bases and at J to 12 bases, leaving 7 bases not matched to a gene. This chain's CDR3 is CASRLAGGPRQFF. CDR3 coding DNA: TGTGCCAGCAGGCTAGCGGGAGGTCCAAGGCAGTTCTTC.

CDR3 coding DNA: TGTGCCAGTAGTGTGAACAGGGGCTCTAACTATGGCTACACCTTC. Its translation: CASSVNRGSNYGYTF. This chain uses TRBV19 with TRBJ1-2, with 7 nucleotides matching TRBD1. The V segment lost 5 bases and the J segment 0 bases; nucleotides outside the gene matches: 6. Germline V gene sequence: CDR1 LNHDA, CDR2 SQIVND (reference sequence). CDR3 length: 15 amino acids.

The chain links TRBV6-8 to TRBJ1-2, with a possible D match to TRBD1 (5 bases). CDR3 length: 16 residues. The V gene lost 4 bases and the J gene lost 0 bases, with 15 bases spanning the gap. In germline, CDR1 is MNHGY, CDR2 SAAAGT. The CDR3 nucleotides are TGTGCCAGCAGTTCAGGGAGGAGACCCGCTAACTATGGCTACACCTTC. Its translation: CASSSGRRPANYGYTF.

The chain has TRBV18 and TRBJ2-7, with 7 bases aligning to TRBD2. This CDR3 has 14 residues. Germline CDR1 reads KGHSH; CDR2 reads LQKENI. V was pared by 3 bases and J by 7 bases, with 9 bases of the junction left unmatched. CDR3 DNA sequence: TGTGCCAGCTCACCCGGGACTACCCTTAGGGAGCAGTACTTC. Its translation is CASSPGTTLREQYF.

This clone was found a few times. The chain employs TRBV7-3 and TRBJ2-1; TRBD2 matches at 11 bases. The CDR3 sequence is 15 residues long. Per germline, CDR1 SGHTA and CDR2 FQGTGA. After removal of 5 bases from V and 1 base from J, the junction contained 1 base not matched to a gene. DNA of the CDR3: TGTGCCAGCAGCAGACTAGCGGGGTCCTACAATGAGCAGTTCTTC. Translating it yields CASSRLAGSYNEQFF.

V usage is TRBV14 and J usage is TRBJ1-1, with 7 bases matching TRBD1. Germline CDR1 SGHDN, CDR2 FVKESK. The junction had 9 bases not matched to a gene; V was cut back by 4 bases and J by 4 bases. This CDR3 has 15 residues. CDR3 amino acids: CASSLIDRDGTEAFF. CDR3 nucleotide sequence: TGTGCCAGCAGCCTAATTGACAGGGACGGCACTGAAGCTTTCTTT.

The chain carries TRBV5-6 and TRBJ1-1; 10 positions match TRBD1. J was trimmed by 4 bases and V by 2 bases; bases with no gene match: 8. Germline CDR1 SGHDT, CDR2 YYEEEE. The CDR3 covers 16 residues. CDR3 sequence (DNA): TGTGCCAGCAGCTTCCGGACAGGGGGATCGGGCACTGAAGCTTTCTTT. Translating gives CASSFRTGGSGTEAFF.

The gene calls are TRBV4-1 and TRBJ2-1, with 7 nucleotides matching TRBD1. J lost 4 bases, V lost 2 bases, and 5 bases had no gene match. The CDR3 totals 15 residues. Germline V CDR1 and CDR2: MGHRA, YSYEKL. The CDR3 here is CASSQTGTAYNEQFF. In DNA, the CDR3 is TGCGCCAGCAGCCAAACGGGGACAGCTTACAATGAGCAGTTCTTC.

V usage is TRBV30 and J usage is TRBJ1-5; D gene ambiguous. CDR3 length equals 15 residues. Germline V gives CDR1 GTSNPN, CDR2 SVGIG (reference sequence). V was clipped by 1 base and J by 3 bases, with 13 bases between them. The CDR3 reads CAWSDSIVPNQPQHF. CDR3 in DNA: TGTGCCTGGAGTGACAGCATAGTCCCCAATCAGCCCCAGCATTTT.

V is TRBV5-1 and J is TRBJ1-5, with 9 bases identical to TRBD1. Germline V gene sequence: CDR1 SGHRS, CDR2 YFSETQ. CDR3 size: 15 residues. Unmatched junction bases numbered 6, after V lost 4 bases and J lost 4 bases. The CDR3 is CASSSTGTGNQPQHF. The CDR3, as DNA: TGCGCCAGCAGCAGTACCGGGACAGGGAATCAGCCCCAGCATTTT.

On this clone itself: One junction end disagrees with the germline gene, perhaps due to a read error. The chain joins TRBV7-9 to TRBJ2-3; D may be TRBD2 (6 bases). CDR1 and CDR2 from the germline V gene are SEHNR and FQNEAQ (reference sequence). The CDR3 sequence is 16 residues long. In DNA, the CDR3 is TGTTCCAGCAGCTTAGGAGGGAGAGTAAGCACAGATACGCAGTATTTT. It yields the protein CSSSLGGRVSTDTQYF.

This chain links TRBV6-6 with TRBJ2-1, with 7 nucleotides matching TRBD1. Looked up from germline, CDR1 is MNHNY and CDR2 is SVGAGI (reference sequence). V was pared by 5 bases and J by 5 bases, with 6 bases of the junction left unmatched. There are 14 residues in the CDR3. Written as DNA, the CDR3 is TGTGCCAGCAGTCTGGGGACAGACAACAATGAGCAGTTCTTC. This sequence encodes CASSLGTDNNEQFF.

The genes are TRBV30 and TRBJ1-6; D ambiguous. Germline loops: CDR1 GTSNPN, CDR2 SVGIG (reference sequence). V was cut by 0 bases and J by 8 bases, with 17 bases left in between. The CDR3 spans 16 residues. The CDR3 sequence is CAWSVASEGWDSPLHF. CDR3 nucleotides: TGTGCCTGGAGTGTGGCTTCGGAGGGTTGGGATTCACCCCTCCACTTT. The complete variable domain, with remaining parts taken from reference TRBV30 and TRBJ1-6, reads SQTIHQWPATLVQPVGSPLSLECTVEGTSNPNLYWYRQAAGRGLQLLFYSVGIGQISSEVPQNLSASRPQDRQFILSSKKLLLSDSGFYLCAWSVASEGWDSPLHFGNGTRLTVT.

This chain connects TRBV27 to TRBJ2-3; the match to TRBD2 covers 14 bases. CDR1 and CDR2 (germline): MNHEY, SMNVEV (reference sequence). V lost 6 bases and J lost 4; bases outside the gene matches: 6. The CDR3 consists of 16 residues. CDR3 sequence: CASREGTSGRPDTQYF. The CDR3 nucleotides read TGTGCCAGCAGAGAGGGGACTAGCGGGAGACCAGATACGCAGTATTTT.

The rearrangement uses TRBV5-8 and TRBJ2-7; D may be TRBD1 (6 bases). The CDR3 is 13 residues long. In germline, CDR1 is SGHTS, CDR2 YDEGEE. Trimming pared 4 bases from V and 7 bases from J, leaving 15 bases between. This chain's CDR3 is CASSHEWGLEQYF. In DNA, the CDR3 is TGTGCCAGCAGCCATGAATGGGGGCTTGAGCAGTACTTC.